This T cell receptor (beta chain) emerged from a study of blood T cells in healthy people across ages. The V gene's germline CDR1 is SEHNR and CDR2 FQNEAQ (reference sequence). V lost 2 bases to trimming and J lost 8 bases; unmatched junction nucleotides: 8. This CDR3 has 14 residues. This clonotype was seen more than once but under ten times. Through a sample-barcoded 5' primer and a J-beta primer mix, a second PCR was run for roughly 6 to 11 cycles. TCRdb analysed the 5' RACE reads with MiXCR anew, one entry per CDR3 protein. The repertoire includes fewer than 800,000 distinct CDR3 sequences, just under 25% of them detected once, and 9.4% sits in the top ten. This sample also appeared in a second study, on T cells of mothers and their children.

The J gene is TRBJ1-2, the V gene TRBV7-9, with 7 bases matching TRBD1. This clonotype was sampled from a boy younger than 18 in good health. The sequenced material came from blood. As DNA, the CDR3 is TGTGCCAGCAGCTTAAACAGGGGCTTTGGGGGCTACACCTTC. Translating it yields CASSLNRGFGGYTF.